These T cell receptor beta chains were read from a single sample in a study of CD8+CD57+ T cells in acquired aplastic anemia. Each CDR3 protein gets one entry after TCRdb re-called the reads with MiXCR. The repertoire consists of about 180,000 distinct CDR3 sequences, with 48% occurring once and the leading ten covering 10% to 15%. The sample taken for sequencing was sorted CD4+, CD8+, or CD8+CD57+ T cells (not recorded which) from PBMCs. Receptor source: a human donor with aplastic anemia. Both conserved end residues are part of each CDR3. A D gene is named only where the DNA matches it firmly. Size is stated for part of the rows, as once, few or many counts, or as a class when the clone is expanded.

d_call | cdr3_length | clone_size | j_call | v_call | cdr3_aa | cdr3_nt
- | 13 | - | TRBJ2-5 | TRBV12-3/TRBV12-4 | CASSSLYQETQYF | TGTGCCAGCAGTTCGTTGTACCAAGAGACCCAGTACTTC
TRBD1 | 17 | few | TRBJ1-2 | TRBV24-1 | CATSETGTGPLNYGYTF | TGTGCCACCAGTGAAACCGGGACAGGGCCGCTAAACTATGGCTACACCTTC
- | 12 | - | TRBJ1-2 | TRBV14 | CASSLVRGSYTF | TGTGCCAGCAGCCTAGTTCGGGGCTCCTACACCTTC
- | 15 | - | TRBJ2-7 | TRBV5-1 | CASSWLTSTGNEQYF | TGCGCCAGCAGCTGGCTTACTAGTACGGGGAACGAGCAGTACTTC
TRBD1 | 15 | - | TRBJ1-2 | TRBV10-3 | CAISIPGQGIYGYTF | TGTGCCATTTCAATTCCAGGACAGGGAATCTATGGCTACACCTTC
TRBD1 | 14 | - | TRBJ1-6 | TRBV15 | CATSRGQEGSPLHF | TGTGCCACCAGCAGGGGACAGGAAGGTTCACCCCTCCACTTT
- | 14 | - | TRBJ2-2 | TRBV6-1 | CASSALGYTGELFF | TGTGCCAGCAGTGCCCTTGGGTACACCGGGGAGCTGTTTTTT
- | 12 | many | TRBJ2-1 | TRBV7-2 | CASSPPWGMQFF | TGTGCCAGCAGCCCGCCTTGGGGAATGCAGTTCTTC
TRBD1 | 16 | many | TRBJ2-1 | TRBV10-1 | CASSEPGQGKTDEQFF | TGCGCCAGCAGTGAGCCGGGACAGGGGAAGACAGATGAGCAGTTCTTC
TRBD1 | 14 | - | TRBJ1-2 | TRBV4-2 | CASSQPQGAYGYTF | TGTGCCAGCAGCCAGCCACAGGGGGCGTATGGCTACACCTTC
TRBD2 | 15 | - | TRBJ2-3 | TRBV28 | CASPKTGGPADTQYF | TGTGCCAGCCCAAAAACGGGGGGGCCTGCAGATACGCAGTATTTT
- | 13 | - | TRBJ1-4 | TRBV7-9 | CASSLATSEKLFF | TGTGCCAGCAGCTTAGCGACGAGCGAAAAACTGTTTTTT
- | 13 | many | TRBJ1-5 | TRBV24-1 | CATCRGSNQPQHF | TGTGCTACCTGCCGGGGGAGCAATCAGCCCCAGCATTTT
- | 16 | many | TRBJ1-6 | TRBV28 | CASSLPAGVGDSPLHF | TGTGCCAGCAGTCTCCCGGCCGGGGTCGGGGATTCACCCCTCCACTTT
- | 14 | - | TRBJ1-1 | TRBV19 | CASGLNSGNTEAFF | TGTGCCAGCGGACTGAACTCTGGAAACACTGAAGCTTTCTTT
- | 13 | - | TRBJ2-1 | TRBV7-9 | CASSLESSLEQFF | TGTGCCAGCAGCTTAGAATCGTCACTAGAGCAGTTCTTC
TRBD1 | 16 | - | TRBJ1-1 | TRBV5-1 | CASSLTPGTGGLEAFF | TGCGCCAGCAGCTTGACCCCCGGGACAGGGGGCCTTGAAGCTTTCTTT